This T cell receptor (beta chain) was captured by sequencing in a study of tumor-infiltrating lymphocytes in localized non-small cell lung cancer. Study details: Several tumor histologies, both smoking statuses, and some post-neoadjuvant chemotherapy samples were included.

Overall study findings and caveats: Not all patients were TCR sequenced, owing to tissue quantity. Technical variation could not be separated from intratumor heterogeneity here.

The germline gives CDR1 LNHDA, CDR2 SQIVND (reference sequence). The CDR3 is 14 residues long. Trimming shortened V by 3 bases and J by 1 base, and 9 bases separated the two germline ends. Profiled with immunoSEQ multiplex PCR; TCRdb holds only in-frame clones, not every one. The data show about 4,000 clones, around 66% seen once. Comment on this clone: As yet, its antigen is unknown.

The TCR originated in a human donor with non-small cell lung cancer. The chain links TRBV19 to TRBJ1-1; no clear D. Sequencing was performed on uninvolved lung tissue not adjacent to the tumor. In nucleotides, the CDR3 is TGTGCCAGTAGTATGGGCCTCAGGAACACTGAAGCTTTCTTT. Translation: CASSMGLRNTEAFF.